A single sample gave rise to the 16 T cell receptor beta chains below, sequenced in a study of blood T cell repertoires in COVID-19. Clones were read by immunoSEQ multiplex PCR, and TCRdb kept only the in-frame ones, dropping some. Of about 46,000 clones in the sample, around nine tenths were seen once. The sequencing sample was made of peripheral blood. These receptors originate from a human donor with active COVID-19. The donor label of this sample is uncertain.

The chain uses TRBV29-1 and TRBJ1-2; D gene unclear. Trimming left V 2 bases short and J 4 bases short, with 11 bases between. Germline V gene lookup returns CDR1 SQVTM and CDR2 ANQGSEA. CDR3 length equals 13 residues. The CDR3 bases are TGCAGCGTTGAATCGGGAATGATCTATGGCTACACCTTC. Amino acids: CSVESGMIYGYTF. Based on the CDR3 plus reference TRBV29-1 and TRBJ1-2, the full variable domain is SAVISQKPSRDICQRGTSLTIQCQVDSQVTMMFWYRQQPGQSLTLIATANQGSEATYESGFVIDKFPISRPNLTFSTLTVSNMSPEDSSIYLCSVESGMIYGYTFGSGTRLTVV.

This clone was seen only once. This chain joins TRBV18 and TRBJ2-7, with 10 nucleotides matching TRBD1. CDR1 is KGHSH, CDR2 LQKENI, per germline. The CDR3 is made up of 15 amino acids. J was trimmed by 2 bases and V by 1 base; bases with no gene match: 2. The CDR3 region has the DNA TGTGCCAGCTCACCACGGGGACAGGGGCCCTACGAGCAGTACTTC. Protein sequence: CASSPRGQGPYEQYF.

The rearrangement links TRBV28 to TRBJ2-2, with 10 positions matching TRBD2. Germline V gene data show CDR1 as MDHEN and CDR2 as SYDVKM. J lost 1 base, V lost 6 bases, and 8 bases had no gene match. The CDR3 covers 17 residues. The CDR3 loop reads CASSTRASGGNTGELFF. DNA of the CDR3: TGTGCCAGCAGCACTCGGGCTAGCGGGGGGAACACCGGGGAGCTGTTTTTT.

The J gene is TRBJ2-3, the V gene TRBV5-6, with 8 bases fitting TRBD2. Trimming cost V 0 bases and J 8 bases; bases outside gene matches: 11. The CDR3 extends over 16 amino acids. Germline lookup yields CDR1 SGHDT and CDR2 YYEEEE. CDR3 sequence reads: CASSLVAGSSTSTQYF. The CDR3 coding sequence is TGTGCCAGCAGCTTGGTAGCGGGATCATCTACGTCTACGCAGTATTTT. Full variable domain (remainder filled in from reference TRBV5-6 and TRBJ2-3): DAGVTQSPTHLIKTRGQQVTLRCSPKSGHDTVSWYQQALGQGPQFIFQYYEEEERQRGNFPDRFSGHQFPNYSSELNVNALLLGDSALYLCASSLVAGSSTSTQYFGPGTRLTVL.

The genes are TRBV10-3 and TRBJ2-5, with TRBD2 matching 10 bases. Unmatched junction bases numbered 6, after V lost 5 bases and J lost 6 bases. The CDR3 has 14 amino acids. Germline V gives CDR1 ENHRY, CDR2 SYGVKD. The CDR3 DNA is TGTGCCATCAGTAGCGGGGGGGCCGAAAAGACCCAGTACTTC. Its translation is CAISSGGAEKTQYF.

About this clone: The same CDR3 is also encoded by other DNA sequences in this sample. V is TRBV6-5 and J is TRBJ2-1, with 7 bases lining up with TRBD1. The CDR3 has 12 amino acids. CDR1 is MNHEY, CDR2 SVGAGI, per germline. Trimming at V came to 1 base and at J to 9 bases, leaving 0 bases not matched to a gene. The CDR3 region is CASSYYRGEQFF. CDR3 in DNA: TGTGCCAGCAGTTACTACAGGGGTGAGCAGTTCTTC.

The chain employs TRBV2 and TRBJ2-5; 12 bases fit TRBD2. After removal of 6 bases from V and 13 bases from J, the junction contained 6 bases not matched to a gene. The CDR3 has 12 amino acids. Germline loops: CDR1 SNHLY, CDR2 FYNNEI. CDR3 sequence reads: CASRGTSGHLYF. In DNA, the CDR3 is TGTGCCAGCAGGGGGACTAGCGGGCATCTGTACTTC.

The chain couples TRBV19 to TRBJ2-1, with 7 bases lining up with TRBD1. The germline gives CDR1 LNHDA, CDR2 SQIVND (reference sequence). The CDR3 length is 17 residues. With V trimmed by 7 bases and J by 10 bases, 22 bases remained unmatched. The CDR3 protein is CASNPGQRTERVREQFF. The CDR3 DNA reads as TGTGCCAGTAACCCGGGACAGCGAACGGAGAGGGTCAGGGAGCAGTTCTTC.

The chain carries TRBV7-6 and TRBJ2-1; D gene uncertain. CDR3 size: 13 residues. V was pared by 5 bases and J by 5 bases, with 10 bases between. Germline-derived CDR1 and CDR2 are SGHVS and FNYEAQ. Here the CDR3 reads CASSVSRDNEQFF. As DNA, the CDR3 is TGTGCCAGCAGCGTTAGCAGAGACAATGAGCAGTTCTTC. The whole variable domain, remainder taken from reference TRBV7-6 and TRBJ2-1, is GAGVSQSPRYKVTKRGQDVALRCDPISGHVSLYWYRQALGQGPEFLTYFNYEAQQDKSGLPNDRFSAERPEGSISTLTIQRTEQRDSAMYRCASSVSRDNEQFFGPGTRLTVL.

The chain is built from TRBV19 and TRBJ1-6, with D possibly TRBD1 on 5 matching bases. The ends were cut back, 5 bases at V and 9 bases at J, with 17 bases in the middle. The CDR3 consists of 15 residues. CDR1 LNHDA and CDR2 SQIVND come from the germline V gene (reference sequence). The CDR3 nucleotides read TGTGCCAGTAGTGCCCTGGCGGGGAGGGGTTCACCCCTCCACTTT. Translated, it gives CASSALAGRGSPLHF. Combining the CDR3 with reference TRBV19 and TRBJ1-6 gives the whole variable domain DGGITQSPKYLFRKEGQNVTLSCEQNLNHDAMYWYRQDPGQGLRLIYYSQIVNDFQKGDIAEGYSVSREKKESFPLTVTSAQKNPTAFYLCASSALAGRGSPLHFGNGTRLTVT.

The chain couples TRBV6-5 to TRBJ2-7; 8 bases match TRBD2. Germline V lookup: CDR1 MNHEY, CDR2 SVGAGI. Germline trimming cut 5 bases from V and 6 bases from J; bases unmatched to any gene: 6. The CDR3 runs to 13 residues. The CDR3 spells CASSTGAGGEQYF. The DNA of the CDR3 is TGTGCCAGCAGTACCGGCGCGGGGGGCGAGCAGTACTTC.

This clone was observed a handful of times. The chain's CDR3 is CASSPTGGLGNTIYF. CDR3 sequence (DNA): TGTGCCAGCAGCCCGACAGGGGGACTTGGAAACACCATATATTTT. V usage is TRBV2 and J usage is TRBJ1-3, with 9 nucleotides matching TRBD1. CDR3 length equals 15 residues. Trimming removed 6 bases from V and 3 bases from J; junction bases left unmatched: 6. Germline CDR1 reads SNHLY; CDR2 reads FYNNEI.

The chain joins TRBV7-2 to TRBJ2-7; TRBD1 matches 10 bases. With 1 base clipped from V and 4 bases from J, the junction kept 4 bases outside the gene matches. This CDR3 contains 15 residues. Per the germline V gene, CDR1 is SGHTA and CDR2 is FQGNSA. The CDR3 sequence: CASSLGQGAFYEQYF. Here the CDR3 DNA reads TGTGCCAGCAGCTTAGGACAGGGGGCTTTTTACGAGCAGTACTTC.

The chain joins TRBV6-5 to TRBJ1-2; TRBD1 is a possible D gene (6 bases). CDR1 MNHEY and CDR2 SVGAGI come from the germline V gene. V lost 7 bases and J 4 bases, leaving 13 bases between the germline ends. CDR3 size: 13 residues. Here the CDR3 reads CASMGGRVYGYTF. CDR3 nucleotide sequence: TGTGCCAGCATGGGGGGGCGCGTCTATGGCTACACCTTC.

The chain uses TRBV6-6 and TRBJ1-2; D not certain. This CDR3 comprises 11 residues. Germline CDR1 and CDR2: MNHNY and SVGAGI (reference sequence). Trimming removed 5 bases from V and 7 bases from J, with 8 bases in between. CDR3 nucleotides: TGTGCCAGCAGTACAGCAGGTGGCTACACCTTC. This gives the protein CASSTAGGYTF.

The CDR3 DNA sequence: TGTGCCAGCAGCTCAATTCAGGGGCGCGTTTCCGAAAAACTGTTTTTT. It codes for CASSSIQGRVSEKLFF. The chain couples TRBV7-9 to TRBJ1-4, with D possibly TRBD1 on 6 matching bases. The germline V gene encodes CDR1 SEHNR and CDR2 FQNEAQ (reference sequence). V gave up 4 bases and J gave up 8 bases, with 20 bases separating them. The CDR3 has 16 amino acids.